The TCR beta chain described here comes from a study of control samples from healthy donors and cancer patients. Sequencing was performed with immunoSEQ multiplex PCR; in TCRdb, only in-frame clones are kept and a portion is missing. Found here are roughly 99,000 clones, approximately 82% of them singletons; the top ten hold about 2%. V lost 3 bases, J lost 6 bases, and 13 bases stayed unmatched. This CDR3 spans 18 amino acids. Germline values: CDR1 MNHNS, CDR2 SASEGT. The receptor comes from a man aged 55 to 70 in good health. The chain is built from TRBV6-1 and TRBJ2-1; 11 bases line up with TRBD1. The sample comprised blood. CDR3: CASSEWGLGQGASNEQFF. For the CDR3, the DNA is TGTGCCAGCAGTGAGTGGGGCCTTGGACAGGGGGCGAGCAATGAGCAGTTCTTC.